This T cell receptor beta chain derives from a study of HIV-infected patients and healthy controls. The overall study: The CD4:CD8 ratio increased slightly in early therapy, but CD8 counts showed no consistent change. Findings and caveats of the study: CMV-associated CDR3s mostly grew nonsignificantly during therapy, while HIV-associated CDR3s declined significantly. Compared with controls, mean Gini indices were significantly raised in HIV-infected repertoires, possibly indicating oligoclonality. HIV+ repertoires were severely depleted of MAIT alpha-chain CDR3s, unlike healthy controls.

Follow-up blood was drawn about 14 weeks, roughly three months, after antiretroviral therapy began. Whole blood was used without fractionation, so all unsorted peripheral T cells were included. CDR3 length: 18 residues. From germline, CDR1 is LNHDA and CDR2 SQIVND (reference sequence). V dropped 7 bases and J dropped 3; count of bases not matched to a gene: 13. cDNA was made from around 0.5 ug RNA using alpha and beta constant primers. Alpha and beta chain libraries were made separately by chain-specific third strand synthesis with multiplexing indices. Using its own MiXCR run on the 5' RACE reads, TCRdb lists one record per CDR3 protein. The sample lists about 8,600 distinct CDR3 sequences; about 8.4% were seen once. This clonotype was counted at least ten times. Its antigen remains unknown.

V and J are TRBV19 and TRBJ2-1, with 12 bases matching TRBD2. The TCR comes from an adult with HIV infection. The material was blood, obtained during antiretroviral therapy. The DNA of the CDR3 is TGTGCCAGTAAACAACTCGGGACTAGCGGGTTCCGCTACAATGAGCAGTTCTTC. Encoded protein: CASKQLGTSGFRYNEQFF.